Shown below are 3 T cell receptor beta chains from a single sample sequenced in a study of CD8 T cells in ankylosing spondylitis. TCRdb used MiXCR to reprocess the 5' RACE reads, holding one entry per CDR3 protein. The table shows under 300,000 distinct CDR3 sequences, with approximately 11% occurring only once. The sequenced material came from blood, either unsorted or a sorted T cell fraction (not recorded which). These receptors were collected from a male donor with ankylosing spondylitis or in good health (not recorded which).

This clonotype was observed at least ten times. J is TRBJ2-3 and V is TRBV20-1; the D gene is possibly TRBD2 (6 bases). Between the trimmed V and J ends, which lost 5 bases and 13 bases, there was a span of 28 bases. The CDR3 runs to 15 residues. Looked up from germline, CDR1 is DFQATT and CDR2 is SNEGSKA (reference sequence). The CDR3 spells CSAPKRRVAAPSEYF. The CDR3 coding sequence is TGCAGTGCTCCGAAACGAAGAGTAGCGGCCCCCTCGGAGTATTTT.

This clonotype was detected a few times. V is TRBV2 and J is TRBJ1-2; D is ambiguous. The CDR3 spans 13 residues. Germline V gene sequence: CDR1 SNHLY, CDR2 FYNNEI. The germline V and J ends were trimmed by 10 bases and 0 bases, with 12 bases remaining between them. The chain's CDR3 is CATTTAPNYGYTF. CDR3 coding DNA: TGTGCCACCACAACAGCACCTAACTATGGCTACACCTTC.

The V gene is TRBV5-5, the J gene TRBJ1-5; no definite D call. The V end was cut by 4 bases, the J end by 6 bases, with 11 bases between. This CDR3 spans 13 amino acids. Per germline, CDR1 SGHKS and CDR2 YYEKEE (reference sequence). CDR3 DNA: TGTGCCAGCAGCCGGGTGGTTCTTCAGCCCCAGCATTTT. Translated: CASSRVVLQPQHF. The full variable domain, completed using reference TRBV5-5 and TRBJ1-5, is DAGVTQSPTHLIKTRGQQVTLRCSPISGHKSVSWYQQVLGQGPQFIFQYYEKEERGRGNFPDRFSARQFPNYSSELNVNALLLGDSALYLCASSRVVLQPQHFGDGTRLSIL.